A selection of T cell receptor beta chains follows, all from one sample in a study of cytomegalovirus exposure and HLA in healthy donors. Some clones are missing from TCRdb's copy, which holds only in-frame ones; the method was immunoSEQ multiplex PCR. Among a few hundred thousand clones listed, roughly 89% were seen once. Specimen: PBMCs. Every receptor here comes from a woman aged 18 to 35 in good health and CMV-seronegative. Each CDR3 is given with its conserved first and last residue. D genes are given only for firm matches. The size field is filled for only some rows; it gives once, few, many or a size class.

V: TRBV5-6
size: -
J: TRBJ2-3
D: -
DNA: TGTGCCAGCAGCCCCCCGGTCAGCACAGATACGCAGTATTTT
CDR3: CASSPPVSTDTQYF

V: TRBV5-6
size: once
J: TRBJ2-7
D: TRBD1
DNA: TGTGCCAGCAGTAGACAGGGAGAGGACGAGCAGTACTTC
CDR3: CASSRQGEDEQYF

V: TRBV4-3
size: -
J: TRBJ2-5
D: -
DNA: TGCGCCAGCAGCCAACTAGCTTACCAAGAGACCCAGTACTTC
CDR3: CASSQLAYQETQYF

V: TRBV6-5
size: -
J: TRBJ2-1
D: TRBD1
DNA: TGTGCCAGCAGTTATCAGGGGGCAGAGGACAATGAGCAGTTCTTC
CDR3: CASSYQGAEDNEQFF

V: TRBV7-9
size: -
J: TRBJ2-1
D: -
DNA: TGTGCCAGCAGCTTGGCATACGGGATTGATGAGCAGTTCTTC
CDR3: CASSLAYGIDEQFF

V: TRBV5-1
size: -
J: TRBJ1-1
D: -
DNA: TGCGCCAGCAGCTTGGGCACTATTAAGAACACTGAAGCTTTCTTT
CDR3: CASSLGTIKNTEAFF

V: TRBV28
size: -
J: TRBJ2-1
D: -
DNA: TGTGCCAGCAGTTTCCCCGCGGGGCGCTATGAGCAGTTCTTC
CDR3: CASSFPAGRYEQFF

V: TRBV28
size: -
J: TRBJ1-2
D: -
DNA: TGTGCCAGCTCGCCCCAGCGGGTGGGCTACACCTTC
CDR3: CASSPQRVGYTF

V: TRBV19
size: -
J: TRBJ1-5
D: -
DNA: TGTGCCAGTAGTTACGGGACACCCAACAATCAGCCCCAGCATTTT
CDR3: CASSYGTPNNQPQHF

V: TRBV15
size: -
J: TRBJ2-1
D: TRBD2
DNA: TGTGCCATACTCATCCGGGCTAGCGGGAGGTTGGATGAGCAGTTCTTC
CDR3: CAILIRASGRLDEQFF

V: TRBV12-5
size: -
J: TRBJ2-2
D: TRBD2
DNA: TGTGCTAGTGGTTTGGTCGTTATCCTAGCGGGAGGGGCCGGGGAGCTGTTTTTT
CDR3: CASGLVVILAGGAGELFF

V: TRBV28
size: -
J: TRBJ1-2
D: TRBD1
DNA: TGTGCCAGCACCATGGGACAGGGGAACTATGGCTACACCTTC
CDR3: CASTMGQGNYGYTF

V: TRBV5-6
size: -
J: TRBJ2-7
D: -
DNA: TGTGCCAGCAGTCGGGGGTTGGCTACCTACGAGCAGTACTTC
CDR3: CASSRGLATYEQYF

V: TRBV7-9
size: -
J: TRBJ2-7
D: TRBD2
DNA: TGTGCCAGCAGCTTTCCACTAGCGGGAGCGGGCGAGCAGTACTTC
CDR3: CASSFPLAGAGEQYF

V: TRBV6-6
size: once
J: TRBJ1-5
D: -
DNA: TGTGCCAGCAGTTACTCGGAGGTTCGTAGCAATCAGCCCCAGCATTTT
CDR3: CASSYSEVRSNQPQHF

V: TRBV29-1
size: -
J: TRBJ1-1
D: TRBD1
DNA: TGCAGCGACAGCGGACAGGGGCCCTTCGAAGCTTTCTTT
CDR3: CSDSGQGPFEAFF

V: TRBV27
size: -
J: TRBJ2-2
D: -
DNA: TGTGCCAGCAGGATACAGGGACCTGGCCTAAACACCGGGGAGCTGTTTTTT
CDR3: CASRIQGPGLNTGELFF

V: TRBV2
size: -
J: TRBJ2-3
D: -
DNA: TGTGCCAGCAGGCCGGGTCTCCCAGATACGCAGTATTTT
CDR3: CASRPGLPDTQYF

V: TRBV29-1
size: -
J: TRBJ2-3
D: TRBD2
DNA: TGCAGCGTCCGCCTAGCGGCCAGCACAGATACGCAGTATTTT
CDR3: CSVRLAASTDTQYF